These 9 T cell receptor beta chains were all obtained from the same sample, sequenced in a study of breast tumors, draining lymph nodes, adjacent tissues (dated by TCRdb to about 2016). Lymph node samples were obtained from the axillary draining lymph nodes of breast cancer patients. Library construction relied on multiplex PCR. The sample was run on an Illumina HiSeq 2000. TCRdb passed the public sequencing reads through fastp at Q25 and MiXCR, retaining productive beta sequences. Records with the same CDR3 protein are collapsed into one entry carrying the most frequent genes and DNA. The sample records around 230,000 distinct CDR3 sequences, less than 45% of which are singletons. Approximately 3.3% of the sample comes from the top ten. The sample taken for sequencing was axillary lymph node tissue. These receptors all come from a female donor with breast cancer. Some clones in this sample may be carry-over from other donors' samples.

Points on this clonotype: Being one base from a much bigger clone, this may be a read error. CDR3 protein: CAASRAGDRGGTEAFF. DNA of the CDR3: TGTGCCGCCAGCAGGGCGGGGGACAGGGGTGGCACTGAAGCTTTCTTT. The chain is built from TRBV15 and TRBJ1-1, with 10 bases matching TRBD1. CDR3 length equals 16 residues. Germline CDR1 LNHNV, CDR2 YYDKDF (reference sequence).

The chain combines TRBV20-1 with TRBJ2-1; 8 nucleotides agree with TRBD1. CDR3 length equals 15 residues. Germline V lookup: CDR1 DFQATT, CDR2 SNEGSKA (reference sequence). J lost 2 bases, V lost 3 bases, and 6 bases had no gene match. The CDR3 bases are TGCAGTGCTAGTGGTCTGACAGGGGCCTACAATGAGCAGTTCTTC. It yields the protein CSASGLTGAYNEQFF.

This clonotype appeared many times. The genes are TRBV4-1 and TRBJ2-1, with 8 nucleotides matching TRBD2. In germline, CDR1 is MGHRA, CDR2 YSYEKL. This CDR3 spans 17 amino acids. V was clipped by 1 base and J by 4 bases; unmatched bases: 9. CDR3 in amino acids: CASSQVGWGGGYNEQFF. The CDR3 coding sequence is TGCGCCAGCAGCCAAGTGGGTTGGGGCGGGGGGTACAATGAGCAGTTCTTC.

This clonotype was counted ten times or more. This chain links TRBV7-2 with TRBJ2-2, with 7 bases aligning to TRBD2. V gave up 3 bases and J gave up 1 base; unmatched junction bases: 2. The germline V gene has CDR1 SGHTA and CDR2 FQGNSA. The CDR3 covers 15 residues. CDR3 sequence reads: CASSLGGLNTGELFF. CDR3 coding DNA: TGTGCCAGCAGCTTGGGAGGGCTGAACACCGGGGAGCTGTTTTTT.

A few counts support this clonotype. A much larger clone sits a single nucleotide away, making a read error possible. The chain employs TRBV20-1 and TRBJ2-1; 9 nucleotides agree with TRBD2. The CDR3 totals 14 residues. Per the germline V gene, CDR1 is DFQATT and CDR2 is SNEGSKA (reference sequence). In nucleotides, the CDR3 is TGCAGTGCAGCAGCGGGGGGAGGATACACTGAGCAGTTCTTC. Protein product: CSAAAGGGYTEQFF.

In regard to this clonotype: A much larger clone sits a single nucleotide away, making a read error possible. V usage is TRBV14 and J usage is TRBJ1-4; 12 bases match TRBD1. The germline V gene encodes CDR1 SGHDN and CDR2 FVKESK. The CDR3 spans 18 residues. CDR3 in DNA: TGTGCCGGCAGCCAAGGGGACAGGGGGCGCGTCTTTAATGAAAAACTGTTTTTT. Protein product: CAGSQGDRGRVFNEKLFF.

In this sample, this clonotype turned up a few times. The chain uses TRBV11-2 and TRBJ2-3, with D maybe TRBD2 (6 bases). This CDR3 is 14 amino acids long. The germline CDR1 and CDR2 sequences are SGHAT and FQNNGV. Deletions cut 5 bases from V and 4 bases from J, with 13 bases between. The CDR3 protein is CASSRAGGPDTQYF. The CDR3 bases are TGTGCCAGCAGCCGAGCCGGGGGACCAGATACGCAGTATTTT.

The sample holds many counts of this clonotype. The rearrangement joins TRBV4-1 to TRBJ2-2; possible D gene TRBD2, 6 bases. The CDR3 runs 16 residues. Germline CDR1 is MGHRA and CDR2 is YSYEKL. V was clipped by 3 bases and J by 7 bases, with 18 bases between them. The CDR3 nucleotides read TGCGCCAGCAGCCAGGGATCGAGCGGGCACGACGGGGAGCTGTTTTTT. This translates into CASSQGSSGHDGELFF.

This clonotype was seen repeatedly, ten times or more. This chain links TRBV6-1 with TRBJ1-6, with D perhaps matching TRBD1 (5 bases). Between the trimmed V and J ends, which lost 0 bases and 7 bases, there was a span of 10 bases. The V gene's germline CDR1 is MNHNS and CDR2 SASEGT. CDR3 size: 15 residues. CDR3 sequence reads: CASSEAGLGNSPLHF. For the CDR3, the DNA is TGTGCCAGCAGTGAAGCGGGGCTTGGGAATTCACCCCTCCACTTT.